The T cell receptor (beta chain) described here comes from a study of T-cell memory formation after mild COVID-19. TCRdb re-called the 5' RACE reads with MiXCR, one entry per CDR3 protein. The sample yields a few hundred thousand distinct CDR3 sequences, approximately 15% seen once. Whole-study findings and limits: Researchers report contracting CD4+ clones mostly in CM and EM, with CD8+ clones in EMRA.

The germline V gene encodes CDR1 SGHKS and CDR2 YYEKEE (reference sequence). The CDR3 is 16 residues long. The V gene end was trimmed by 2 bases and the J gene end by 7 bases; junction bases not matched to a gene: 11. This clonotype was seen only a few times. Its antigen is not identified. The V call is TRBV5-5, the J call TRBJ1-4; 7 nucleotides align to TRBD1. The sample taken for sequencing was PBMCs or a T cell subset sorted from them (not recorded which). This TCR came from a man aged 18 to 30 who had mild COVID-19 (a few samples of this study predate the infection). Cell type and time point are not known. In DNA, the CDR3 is TGTGCCAGCAGCTTTGGAAGGACAGGATTTTTTGAAAAACTGTTTTTT. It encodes CASSFGRTGFFEKLFF. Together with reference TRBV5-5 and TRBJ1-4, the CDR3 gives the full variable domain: DAGVTQSPTHLIKTRGQQVTLRCSPISGHKSVSWYQQVLGQGPQFIFQYYEKEERGRGNFPDRFSARQFPNYSSELNVNALLLGDSALYLCASSFGRTGFFEKLFFGSGTQLSVL.